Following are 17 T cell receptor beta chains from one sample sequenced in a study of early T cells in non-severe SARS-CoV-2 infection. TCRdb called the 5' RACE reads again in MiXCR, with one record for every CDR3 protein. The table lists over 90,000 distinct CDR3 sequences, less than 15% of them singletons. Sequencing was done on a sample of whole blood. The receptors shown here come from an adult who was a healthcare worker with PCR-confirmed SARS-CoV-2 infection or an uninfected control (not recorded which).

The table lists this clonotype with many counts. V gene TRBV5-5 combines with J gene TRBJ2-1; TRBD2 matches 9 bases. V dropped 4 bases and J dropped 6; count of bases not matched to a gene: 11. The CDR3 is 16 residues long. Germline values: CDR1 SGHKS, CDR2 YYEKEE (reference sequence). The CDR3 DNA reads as TGTGCCAGCAGCCTATTAGCGGGAGCTGCTTTCAATGAGCAGTTCTTC. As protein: CASSLLAGAAFNEQFF.

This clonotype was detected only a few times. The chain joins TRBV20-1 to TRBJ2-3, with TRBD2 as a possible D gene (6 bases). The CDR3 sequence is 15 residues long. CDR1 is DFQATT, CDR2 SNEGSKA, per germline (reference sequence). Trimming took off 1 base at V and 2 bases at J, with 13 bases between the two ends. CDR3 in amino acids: CSARVPGVATDTQYF. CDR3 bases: TGCAGTGCTAGAGTCCCGGGAGTAGCCACAGATACGCAGTATTTT.

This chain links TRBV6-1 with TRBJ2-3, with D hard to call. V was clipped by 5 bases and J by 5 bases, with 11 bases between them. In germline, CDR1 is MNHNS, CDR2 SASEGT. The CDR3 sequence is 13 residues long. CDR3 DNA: TGTGCCAGCAGTATCCTAGGCCTAGATACGCAGTATTTT. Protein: CASSILGLDTQYF.

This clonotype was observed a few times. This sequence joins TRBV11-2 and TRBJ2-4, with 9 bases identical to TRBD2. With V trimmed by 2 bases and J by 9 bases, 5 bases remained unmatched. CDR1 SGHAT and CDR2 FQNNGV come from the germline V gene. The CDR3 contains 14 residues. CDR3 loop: CASSLIAGVAIQYF. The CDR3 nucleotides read TGTGCCAGCAGCTTAATAGCGGGAGTTGCCATTCAGTACTTC.

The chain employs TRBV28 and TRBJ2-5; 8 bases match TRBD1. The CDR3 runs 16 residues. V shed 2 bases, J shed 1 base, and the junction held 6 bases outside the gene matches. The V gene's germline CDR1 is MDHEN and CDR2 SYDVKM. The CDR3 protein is CASSLPAGQGQETQYF. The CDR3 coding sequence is TGTGCCAGCAGTTTACCCGCCGGACAGGGCCAAGAGACCCAGTACTTC.

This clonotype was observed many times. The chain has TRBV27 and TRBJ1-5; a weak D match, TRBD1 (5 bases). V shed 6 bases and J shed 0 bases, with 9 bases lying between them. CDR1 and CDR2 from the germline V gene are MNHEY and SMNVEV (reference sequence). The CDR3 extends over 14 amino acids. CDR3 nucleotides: TGTGCCAGCAGATCAGGGTATAGCAATCAGCCCCAGCATTTT. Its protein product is CASRSGYSNQPQHF.

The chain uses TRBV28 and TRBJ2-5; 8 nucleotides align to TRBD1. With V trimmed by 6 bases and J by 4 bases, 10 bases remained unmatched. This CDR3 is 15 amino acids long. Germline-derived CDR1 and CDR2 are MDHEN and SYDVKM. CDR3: CASRTLTGGLETQYF. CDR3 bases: TGTGCCAGCAGGACCCTAACAGGGGGTTTAGAGACCCAGTACTTC.

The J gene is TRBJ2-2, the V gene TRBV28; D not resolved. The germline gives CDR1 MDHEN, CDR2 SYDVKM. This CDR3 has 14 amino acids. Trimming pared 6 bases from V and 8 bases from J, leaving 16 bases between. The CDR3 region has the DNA TGTGCCAGCAGCTCGCATCGTCGGGCGGGGGAGCTGTTTTTT. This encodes CASSSHRRAGELFF.

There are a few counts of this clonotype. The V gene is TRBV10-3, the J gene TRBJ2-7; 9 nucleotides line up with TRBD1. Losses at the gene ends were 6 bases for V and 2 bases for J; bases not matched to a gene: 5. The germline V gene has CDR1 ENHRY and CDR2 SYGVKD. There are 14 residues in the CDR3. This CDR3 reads CAIRGQGATYEQYF. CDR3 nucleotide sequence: TGTGCCATCAGGGGACAGGGCGCAACCTACGAGCAGTACTTC.

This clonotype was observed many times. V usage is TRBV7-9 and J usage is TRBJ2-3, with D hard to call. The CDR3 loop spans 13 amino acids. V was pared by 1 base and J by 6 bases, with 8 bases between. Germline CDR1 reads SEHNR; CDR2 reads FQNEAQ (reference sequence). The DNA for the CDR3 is TGTGCCAGCAGCTTAGAGCGTTGGGATACGCAGTATTTT. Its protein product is CASSLERWDTQYF.

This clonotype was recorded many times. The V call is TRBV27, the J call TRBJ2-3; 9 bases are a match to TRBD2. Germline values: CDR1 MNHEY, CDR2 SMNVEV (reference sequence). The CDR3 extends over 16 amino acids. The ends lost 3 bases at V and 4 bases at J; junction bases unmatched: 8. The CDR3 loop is CASSFLGLARPDTQYF. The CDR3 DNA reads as TGTGCCAGCAGTTTCCTGGGACTAGCCCGTCCAGATACGCAGTATTTT.

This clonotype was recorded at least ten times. In DNA, the CDR3 is TGTGCCAGCAGCTTGCAACCTATTCCGGCAGAGACCCAGTACTTC. It translates to CASSLQPIPAETQYF. The J gene is TRBJ2-5, the V gene TRBV7-2, with no clear D. V was pared by 3 bases and J by 4 bases, with 15 bases between. CDR3 length equals 15 residues. CDR1 is SGHTA, CDR2 FQGNSA, per germline.

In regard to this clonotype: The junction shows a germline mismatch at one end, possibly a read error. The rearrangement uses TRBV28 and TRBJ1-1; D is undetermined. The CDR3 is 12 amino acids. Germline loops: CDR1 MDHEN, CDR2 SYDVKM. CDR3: CASSLVGGEAFF. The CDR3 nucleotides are TGTGCCAGCAGTTTAGTTGGCGGAGAAGCCTTCTTT. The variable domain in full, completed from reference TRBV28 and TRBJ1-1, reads DVKVTQSSRYLVKRTGEKVFLECVQDMDHENMFWYRQDPGLGLRLIYFSYDVKMKEKGDIPEGYSVSREKKERFSLILESASTNQTSMYLCASSLVGGEAFFGQGTRLTVV.

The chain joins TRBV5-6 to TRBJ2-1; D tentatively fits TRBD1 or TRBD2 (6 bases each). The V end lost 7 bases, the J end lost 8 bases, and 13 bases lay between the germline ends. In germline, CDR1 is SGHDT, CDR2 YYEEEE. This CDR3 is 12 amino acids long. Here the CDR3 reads CASGGGIYEQFF. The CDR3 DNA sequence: TGTGCCAGCGGAGGGGGGATCTATGAGCAGTTCTTC.

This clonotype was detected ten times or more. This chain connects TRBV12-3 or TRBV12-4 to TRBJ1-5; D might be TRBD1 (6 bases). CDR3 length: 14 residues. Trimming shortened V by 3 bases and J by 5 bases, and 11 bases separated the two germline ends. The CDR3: CASSLGGRHQPQHF. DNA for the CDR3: TGTGCCAGCAGTTTGGGGGGCCGACATCAGCCCCAGCATTTT.

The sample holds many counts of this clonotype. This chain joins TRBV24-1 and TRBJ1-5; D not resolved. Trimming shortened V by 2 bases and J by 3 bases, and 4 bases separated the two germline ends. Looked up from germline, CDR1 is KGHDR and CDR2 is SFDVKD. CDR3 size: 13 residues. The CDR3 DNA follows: TGTGCCACCAGTGATTCGGACAATCAGCCCCAGCATTTT. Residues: CATSDSDNQPQHF.

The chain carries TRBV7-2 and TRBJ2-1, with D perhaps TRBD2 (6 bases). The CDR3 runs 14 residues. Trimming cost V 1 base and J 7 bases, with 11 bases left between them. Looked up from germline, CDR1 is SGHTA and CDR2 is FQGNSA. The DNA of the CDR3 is TGTGCCAGCAGCTTAGGGGACTCGAGAAATGAGCAGTTCTTC. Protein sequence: CASSLGDSRNEQFF.